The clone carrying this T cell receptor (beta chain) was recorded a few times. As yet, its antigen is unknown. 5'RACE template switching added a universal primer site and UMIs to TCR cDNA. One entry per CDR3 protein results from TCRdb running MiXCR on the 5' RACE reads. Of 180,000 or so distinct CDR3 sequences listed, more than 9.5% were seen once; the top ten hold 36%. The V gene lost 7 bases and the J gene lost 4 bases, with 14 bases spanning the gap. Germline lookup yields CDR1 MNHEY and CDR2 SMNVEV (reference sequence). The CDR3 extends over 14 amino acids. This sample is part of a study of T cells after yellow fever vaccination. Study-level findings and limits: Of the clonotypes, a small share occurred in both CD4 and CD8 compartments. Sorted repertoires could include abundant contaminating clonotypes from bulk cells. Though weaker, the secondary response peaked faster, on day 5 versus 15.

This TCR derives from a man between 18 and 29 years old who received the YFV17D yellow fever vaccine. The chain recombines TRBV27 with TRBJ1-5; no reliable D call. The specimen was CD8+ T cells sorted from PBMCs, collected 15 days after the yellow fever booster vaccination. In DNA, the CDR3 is TGTGCCAGCACCCCTGTAGGAGGAAATCAGCCCCAGCATTTT. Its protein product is CASTPVGGNQPQHF.